This T cell receptor (beta chain) appears in the sequencing data of a study of T cell repertoires in cytomegalovirus infection. Study context: A matching HLA type, together with CMV infection, was signaled by public TCR beta signatures.

General observations from the study: CMV-specific TCR beta clonotypes restricted by HLA-C dominated the ex vivo response. Summed frequency of shared TCR beta families picked out CMV carriers who also had the relevant HLA.

MiXCR, run by TCRdb on the reads, gives a single entry per CDR3 protein. The table lists 97,000 or so distinct CDR3 sequences, more than 15% of them singletons. About this clonotype itself: Its antigen is as yet unknown.

Per germline, CDR1 DFQATT and CDR2 SNEGSKA (reference sequence). V lost 4 bases, J lost 6 bases, and 19 bases lay in between. The length of the CDR3 is 15 residues. The gene calls are TRBV20-1 and TRBJ1-5; maybe TRBD1 (6 bases). The sequence came from a human donor in good health (CMV status not recorded). Some clones in this sample may be carry-over from other donors' samples. The sequencing sample was made of PBMCs. The CDR3, as DNA: TGCAGTGCTAAAGGGGGAGGAGGGAGGGCTCAGCCCCAGCATTTT. Residues: CSAKGGGGRAQPQHF.